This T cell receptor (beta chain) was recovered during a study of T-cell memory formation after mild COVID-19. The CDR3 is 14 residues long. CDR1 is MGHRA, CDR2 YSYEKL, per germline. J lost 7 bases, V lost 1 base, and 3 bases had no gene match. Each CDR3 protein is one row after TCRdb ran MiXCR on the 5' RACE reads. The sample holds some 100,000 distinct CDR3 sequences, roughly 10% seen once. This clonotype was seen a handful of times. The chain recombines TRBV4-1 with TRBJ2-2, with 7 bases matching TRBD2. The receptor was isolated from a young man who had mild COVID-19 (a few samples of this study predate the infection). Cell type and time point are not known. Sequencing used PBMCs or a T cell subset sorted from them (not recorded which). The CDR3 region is CASSQGTRVGELFF. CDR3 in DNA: TGCGCCAGCAGCCAAGGGACTAGAGTCGGGGAGCTGTTTTTT.